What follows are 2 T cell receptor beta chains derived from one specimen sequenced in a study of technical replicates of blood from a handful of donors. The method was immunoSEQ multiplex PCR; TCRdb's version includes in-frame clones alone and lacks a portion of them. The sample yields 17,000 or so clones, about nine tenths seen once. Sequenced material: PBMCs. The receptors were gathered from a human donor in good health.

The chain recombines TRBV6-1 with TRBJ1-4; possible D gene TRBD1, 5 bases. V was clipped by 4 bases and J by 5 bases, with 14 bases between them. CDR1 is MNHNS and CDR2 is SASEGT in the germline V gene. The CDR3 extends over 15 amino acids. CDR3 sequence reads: CASSAMTVTNEKLFF. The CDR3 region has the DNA TGTGCCAGCAGTGCCATGACAGTCACAAATGAAAAACTGTTTTTT.

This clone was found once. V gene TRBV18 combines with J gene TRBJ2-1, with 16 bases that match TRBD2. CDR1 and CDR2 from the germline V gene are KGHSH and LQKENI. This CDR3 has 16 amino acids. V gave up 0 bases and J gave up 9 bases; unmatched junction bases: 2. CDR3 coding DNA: TGTGCCAGCTCACCACCGGGACTAGCGGGAGGGAGTGAGCAGTTCTTC. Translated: CASSPPGLAGGSEQFF.